This T cell receptor (beta chain) was recorded in a study of cytomegalovirus exposure and HLA in healthy donors. Trimming cost V 4 bases and J 0 bases, with 24 bases left between them. The CDR3 is 20 amino acids. Per germline, CDR1 MRHNA and CDR2 SNTAGT. PCR was performed using 60 Vbeta and 13 Jbeta primers. The assay was immunoSEQ multiplex PCR, and TCRdb's table has in-frame clones only and misses some. The sample has roughly 150,000 clones, roughly 80% seen once; the top ten hold around 2%. Study results and limitations: Analyzed later, most CMV-associated TCR beta chains appeared HLA-restricted.

To note about this clone: The antigen is not known.

Input material: PBMCs. The clonotype comes from a man aged 25 to 45 in good health and CMV-seronegative. This rearrangement joins TRBV6-4 to TRBJ1-4; possible D gene TRBD1, 6 bases. For the CDR3, the DNA is TGTGCCAGCAGTGCCCCAGGACAGCTCCGAGTTACAGCAACTAATGAAAAACTGTTTTTT. Amino acids: CASSAPGQLRVTATNEKLFF.